These 18 T cell receptor beta chains share one sample of origin, sequenced in a study of blood T cells in healthy people across ages. PCR was performed a second time for 7 to 11 cycles using a sample-barcoded 5' primer and a J-beta primer mix. TCRdb redid the calling of the 5' RACE reads with MiXCR, one entry per CDR3 protein. Of 800,000 to 950,000 distinct CDR3 sequences listed, roughly 52% are singletons. What was sequenced was blood. These receptors were collected from a man aged 25 to 45 in good health.

The genes are TRBV3-1 and TRBJ2-3, with 9 nucleotides matching TRBD2. CDR3 length equals 18 residues. J lost 2 bases, V lost 4 bases, and 13 bases had no gene match. CDR1 and CDR2 (germline): LGHDT, YNNKEL (reference sequence). CDR3 bases: TGTGCCAGCAGCCCCCGCCCCCTAGCGGGGCTCGTCACAGATACGCAGTATTTT. Its protein is CASSPRPLAGLVTDTQYF.

About this clonotype itself: A junction boundary mismatches the germline segment, possibly from a read error. The chain links TRBV4-2 to TRBJ2-5; 11 bases are a match to TRBD1. Judging by the DNA end, TRBJ2-7 fits better; the J call may be wrong. This CDR3 is 17 amino acids long. CDR1 and CDR2 from the germline V gene are LGHNA and YNFKEQ. As DNA, the CDR3 is TGTACCAGCAGCCAAGGGGGTATCGGGACAGGGGGGTACGAGCAGTACTTC. Protein product: CTSSQGGIGTGGYEQYF.

The chain carries TRBV15 and TRBJ2-5, with 8 bases identical to TRBD1. J gave up 5 bases and V 3 bases, and 8 bases lay outside the gene matches. CDR3 length: 15 amino acids. Germline values: CDR1 LNHNV, CDR2 YYDKDF (reference sequence). The chain's CDR3 is CATSRRTGNSETQYF. CDR3 bases: TGTGCCACCAGCAGGAGGACAGGGAACTCGGAGACCCAGTACTTC. Complete variable domain (other parts from reference TRBV15 and TRBJ2-5): DAMVIQNPRYQVTQFGKPVTLSCSQTLNHNVMYWYQQKSSQAPKLLFHYYDKDFNNEADTPDNFQSRRPNTSFCFLDIRSPGLGDTAMYLCATSRRTGNSETQYFGPGTRLLVL.

This clonotype was counted between two and nine times. CDR3 sequence reads: CASSLSAGMNSPLHF. In nucleotides, the CDR3 is TGTGCCAGCAGCTTATCGGCCGGAATGAATTCACCCCTCCACTTT. The chain combines TRBV7-9 with TRBJ1-6; D gene ambiguous. V shed 2 bases and J shed 7 bases, with 12 bases lying between them. CDR3 size: 15 residues. The germline V gene encodes CDR1 SEHNR and CDR2 FQNEAQ (reference sequence).

The rearrangement uses TRBV6-2 or TRBV6-3 and TRBJ2-1, with 8 bases identical to TRBD2. Germline-derived CDR1 and CDR2 are MNHEY and SVGEGT. The trim removed 6 bases at V and 7 bases at J, leaving 14 bases unmatched. The CDR3 is made up of 16 amino acids. The CDR3 sequence: CASRQQRGWGENEQFF. The DNA of the CDR3 is TGTGCCAGCAGACAACAGCGGGGGTGGGGAGAAAATGAGCAGTTCTTC.

As for this clonotype: Because the CDR3 is missing its conserved closing phenylalanine or tryptophan, this is likely a read error. This chain joins TRBV7-2 and TRBJ2-7; D is uncertain. Looked up from germline, CDR1 is SGHTA and CDR2 is FQGNSA. CDR3 length: 15 amino acids. The V and J ends lost 2 bases and 2 bases respectively, with 13 bases between them. CDR3 region: CTSSLIGGTTYEQYS. In DNA, the CDR3 is TGTACCAGCAGCTTAATCGGCGGAACCACCTACGAGCAGTACTCC.

This clonotype was counted at least ten times. J is TRBJ2-7 and V is TRBV7-2; no clear D gene. V dropped 5 bases and J dropped 6 bases, with 11 bases sitting between them. Germline CDR1 SGHTA, CDR2 FQGNSA. This CDR3 contains 12 residues. Written as DNA, the CDR3 is TGTGCCAGCAGCGACGTAGGCTTCGAGCAGTACTTC. The encoded protein is CASSDVGFEQYF.

The chain combines TRBV2 with TRBJ1-2; TRBD1 might be the D (5 bases). The CDR3 runs 13 residues. Trimming stripped 1 base from V and 3 bases from J, with 6 bases between. The germline V gene has CDR1 SNHLY and CDR2 FYNNEI. This CDR3 reads CASSEEGYYGYTF. CDR3 nucleotide sequence: TGTGCCAGCAGTGAAGAGGGGTACTATGGCTACACCTTC.

This clonotype was seen only a few times. The J gene is TRBJ2-7, the V gene TRBV5-1, with TRBD1 matching 7 bases. After removal of 4 bases from V and 3 bases from J, the junction contained 4 bases not matched to a gene. The CDR3 runs 13 residues. Germline CDR1 is SGHRS and CDR2 is YFSETQ. CDR3 protein: CASSADRLYEQYF. DNA of the CDR3: TGCGCCAGCAGCGCGGACAGGCTCTACGAGCAGTACTTC.

In this sample, this clonotype turned up many times. The chain carries TRBV12-3 or TRBV12-4 and TRBJ2-1; 8 nucleotides align to TRBD1. The CDR3 has 13 amino acids. With V trimmed by 6 bases and J by 5 bases, 3 bases remained unmatched. CDR3 in amino acids: CASSPTGDNEQFF. CDR3 DNA sequence: TGTGCCAGCAGCCCGACAGGGGACAATGAGCAGTTCTTC.

This clonotype has only a few counts. V usage is TRBV11-3 and J usage is TRBJ2-1; TRBD2 is a possible D gene (5 bases). CDR3 size: 16 residues. Germline V lookup: CDR1 SGHNT, CDR2 YENEEA. The V end was cut by 5 bases, the J end by 0 bases, with 14 bases between. The CDR3 protein is CASSEEAKSSYNEQFF. As DNA, the CDR3 is TGTGCCAGCAGCGAGGAGGCCAAGAGCTCCTACAATGAGCAGTTCTTC.

V and J are TRBV6-2 or TRBV6-3 and TRBJ2-3; D might be TRBD2 (6 bases). The V and J ends lost 0 bases and 1 base respectively, with 11 bases between them. The germline V gene has CDR1 MNHEY and CDR2 SVGEGT. This CDR3 has 16 amino acids. CDR3 residues: CASSYSLAKCTDTQYF. The CDR3 region has the DNA TGTGCCAGCAGTTACTCCCTAGCGAAGTGCACAGATACGCAGTATTTT.

The genes are TRBV20-1 and TRBJ1-1; no definite D call. CDR3 size: 16 residues. CDR1 and CDR2 (germline): DFQATT, SNEGSKA (reference sequence). Between the trimmed V and J ends, which lost 8 bases and 1 base, there was a span of 23 bases. The CDR3 reads CSSPRGGTTSNTEAFF. In DNA form, the CDR3 reads TGCAGTTCTCCCCGGGGAGGCACAACCTCGAACACTGAAGCTTTCTTT.

Comment on this clonotype: At one boundary the junction diverges from the germline segment, which might be a read error. This chain joins TRBV4-1 and TRBJ1-5; D is uncertain. This CDR3 comprises 14 residues. Germline V lookup: CDR1 MGHRA, CDR2 YSYEKL. As DNA, the CDR3 is TGCGTCAGCAGCCAACCGGGCTCGAATCAGCCCCAGCATTTT. Translated: CVSSQPGSNQPQHF.

A few counts support this clonotype. The chain links TRBV12-3 or TRBV12-4 to TRBJ1-2, with D perhaps TRBD1 (6 bases). CDR3 size: 11 residues. V dropped 5 bases and J dropped 8 bases, with 9 bases sitting between them. CDR3 residues: CASSNRVGYTF. The CDR3 coding sequence is TGTGCCAGCAGTAACAGGGTAGGCTACACCTTC.

The J gene is TRBJ1-6, the V gene TRBV3-1; tentative D call: TRBD1 (6 bases). V lost 8 bases, J lost 9 bases, and 14 bases lay in between. CDR3 length: 13 residues. The germline gives CDR1 LGHDT, CDR2 YNNKEL (reference sequence). CDR3 in amino acids: CASGAGEFSPLHF. In nucleotides, the CDR3 is TGTGCCAGCGGGGCAGGGGAGTTTTCACCCCTCCACTTT.

This clonotype was observed a handful of times. The V and J genes are TRBV29-1 and TRBJ1-2; no clear D gene. CDR1 and CDR2 from the germline V gene are SQVTM and ANQGSEA. V was pared by 4 bases and J by 4 bases, with 7 bases between. The CDR3 runs 11 residues. CDR3 sequence: CSVGDFYGYTF. CDR3 bases: TGCAGCGTTGGGGATTTCTATGGCTACACCTTC. Filled out from reference TRBV29-1 and TRBJ1-2, the complete variable domain reads SAVISQKPSRDICQRGTSLTIQCQVDSQVTMMFWYRQQPGQSLTLIATANQGSEATYESGFVIDKFPISRPNLTFSTLTVSNMSPEDSSIYLCSVGDFYGYTFGSGTRLTVV.

V gene TRBV9 combines with J gene TRBJ2-3; D not resolved. V lost 4 bases and J 8 bases, leaving 14 bases between the germline ends. This CDR3 is built from 13 residues. Germline V gene data show CDR1 as SGDLS and CDR2 as YYNGEE. The CDR3 region is CASSQSLLGTQYF. The CDR3 DNA is TGTGCCAGCAGCCAATCCTTGCTTGGTACGCAGTATTTT.